This TCR beta chain was retrieved from a study of post-analysis software for immune sequencing data (dated by TCRdb to the mid-2010s). A note on the overall study: Recorded disease courses included relapsing-remitting, secondary progressive and progressive-relapsing multiple sclerosis, with some patients lacking subtype annotation. A subset of samples was prepared in parallel using single-end sample barcoding, then pooled and co-amplified after Illumina adapter ligation. The patient repertoires were compared against around 11 previously published healthy control repertoires obtained from donors aged about 6 to 26 years. Results the study describes overall, beyond this receptor: Significantly lower normalized Chao1 diversity was found in multiple sclerosis patients than in controls, suggesting substantial peripheral T-cell clonal expansion. Direct clustering with F measure revealed strong co-clustering of samples prepared in the same batch, which led to a batch-effect correction. The control group was slightly older than the multiple sclerosis patient group. Significantly higher frequencies in patients than in controls were found for about 5 TRBV segments, including TRBV5-6, TRBV5-1 and TRBV20-1.

As concerns this clonotype: The antigen it binds to is not known. No per-base quality is available; no much larger clone lies one base away.

To demonstrate the VDJtools post-analysis software, the study profiled TCR beta repertoires from the peripheral blood of 10 to 15 young patients with multiple sclerosis. The multiple sclerosis patients were children and adolescents ranging in age from roughly 6 to 15 years. The germline ends are 17 bases apart after V is trimmed by 5 bases and J by 3 bases. CDR1 and CDR2 are drawn from the germline V gene (reference sequence): MNHEY, SMNVEV. The CDR3 covers 15 residues, taking in both the cysteine and the phenylalanine. Kept here is only the CDR3 DNA, which spans 45 bases and is read in frame from base 1. Libraries were built with PCR. The run used an Illumina HiSeq 2500. Unique molecular identifiers were incorporated into TCR beta cDNA libraries to reduce PCR and sequencing biases. Approximately 500,000 cDNA molecules were obtained per 1 to 10 million input T cells, so each molecule approximated one T cell. The patient libraries were prepared and sequenced with the same protocol used for the earlier healthy control dataset. Within a given batch, samples were prepared together, multiplexed and sequenced on the same HiSeq lane. The source study handled its data this way. MIGEC was used to process the raw barcoded reads, and molecular identifier groups with only a single read were discarded before consensus assembly and CDR3 extraction. VDJtools was used for post-analysis of the clonotype tables, and diversity was normalized by down-sampling every dataset to the size of the smallest sample. Repertoire overlap clustering matched CDR3 amino acid but not nucleotide sequences to correct batch-related cross-sample contamination. TCRdb reran the public reads through fastp at Q25 and MiXCR, keeping productive beta chains. Rows with one shared CDR3 protein collapse into an entry with the most common genes and DNA. The V and J calls follow TCRdb's processing rather than the paper's. The sample contains hundreds of thousands of distinct CDR3 sequences, more than 30% of them found a single time. The ten largest clones represent under 9% of the sample.

The sample comprised blood. This receptor was identified in a girl between 2 and 10 years old with multiple sclerosis. This chain is built from TRBV27 and TRBJ2-7; the best D guess is TRBD1, with 6 bases matching. The DNA sequence is TGTGCCAGCAGTCCCTTGGACAGATCGCACTACGAGCAGTACTTC. Its translation is CASSPLDRSHYEQYF.